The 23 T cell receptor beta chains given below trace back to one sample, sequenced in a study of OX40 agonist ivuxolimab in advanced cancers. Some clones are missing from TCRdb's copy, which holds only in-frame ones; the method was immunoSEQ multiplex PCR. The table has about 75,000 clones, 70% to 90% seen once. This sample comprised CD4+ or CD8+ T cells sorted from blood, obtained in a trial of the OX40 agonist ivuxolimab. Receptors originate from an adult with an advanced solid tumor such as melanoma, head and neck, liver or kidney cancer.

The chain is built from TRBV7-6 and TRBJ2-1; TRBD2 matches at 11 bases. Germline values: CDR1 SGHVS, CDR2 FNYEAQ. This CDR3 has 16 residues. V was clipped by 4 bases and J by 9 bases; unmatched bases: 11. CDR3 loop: CASSSSRTSGSPEQFF. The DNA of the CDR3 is TGTGCCAGCAGCTCATCCCGGACTAGCGGGTCGCCTGAGCAGTTCTTC.

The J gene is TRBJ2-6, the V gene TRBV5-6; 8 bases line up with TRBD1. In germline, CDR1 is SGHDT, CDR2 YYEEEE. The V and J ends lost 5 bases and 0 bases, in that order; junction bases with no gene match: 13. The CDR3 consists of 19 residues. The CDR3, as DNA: TGTGCCAGCAGTAACAGGGGGATAGGGCTACTCTCTGGGGCCAACGTCCTGACTTTC. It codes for CASSNRGIGLLSGANVLTF.

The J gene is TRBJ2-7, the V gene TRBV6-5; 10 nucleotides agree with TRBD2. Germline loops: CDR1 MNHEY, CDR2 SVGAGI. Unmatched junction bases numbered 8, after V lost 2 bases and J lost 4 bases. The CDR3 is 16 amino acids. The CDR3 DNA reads TGTGCCAGCAGTTACGCTAGCGGGAGTTCATCATACGAGCAGTACTTC. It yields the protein CASSYASGSSSYEQYF.

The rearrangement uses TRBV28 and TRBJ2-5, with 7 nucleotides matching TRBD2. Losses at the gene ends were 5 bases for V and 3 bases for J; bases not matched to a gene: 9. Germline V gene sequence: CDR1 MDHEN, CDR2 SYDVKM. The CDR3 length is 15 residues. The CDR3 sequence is CASSITLANKETQYF. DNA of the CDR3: TGTGCCAGCAGTATCACACTAGCGAACAAAGAGACCCAGTACTTC. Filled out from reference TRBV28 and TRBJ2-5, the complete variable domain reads DVKVTQSSRYLVKRTGEKVFLECVQDMDHENMFWYRQDPGLGLRLIYFSYDVKMKEKGDIPEGYSVSREKKERFSLILESASTNQTSMYLCASSITLANKETQYFGPGTRLLVL.

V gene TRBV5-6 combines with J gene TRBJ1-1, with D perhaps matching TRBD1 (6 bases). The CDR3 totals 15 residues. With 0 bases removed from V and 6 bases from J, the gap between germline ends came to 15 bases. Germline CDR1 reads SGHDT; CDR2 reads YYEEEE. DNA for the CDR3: TGTGCCAGCAGCTTGGACTGGGGGCGATTCGCTGAAGCTTTCTTT. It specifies CASSLDWGRFAEAFF.

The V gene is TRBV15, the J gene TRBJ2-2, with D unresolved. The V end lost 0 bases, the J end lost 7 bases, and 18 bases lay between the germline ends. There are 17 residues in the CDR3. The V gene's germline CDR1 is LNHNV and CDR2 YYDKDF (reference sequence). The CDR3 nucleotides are TGTGCCACCAGCAGAGATACCCGGGTTGAGGTTAGCGGGGAGCTGTTTTTT. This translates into CATSRDTRVEVSGELFF.

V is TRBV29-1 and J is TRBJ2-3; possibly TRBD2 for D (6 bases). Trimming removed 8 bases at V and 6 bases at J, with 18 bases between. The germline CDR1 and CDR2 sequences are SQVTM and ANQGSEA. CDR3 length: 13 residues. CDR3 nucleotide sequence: TGCAGCTCAGATAGGGACTCTCCGGATACGCAGTATTTT. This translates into CSSDRDSPDTQYF.

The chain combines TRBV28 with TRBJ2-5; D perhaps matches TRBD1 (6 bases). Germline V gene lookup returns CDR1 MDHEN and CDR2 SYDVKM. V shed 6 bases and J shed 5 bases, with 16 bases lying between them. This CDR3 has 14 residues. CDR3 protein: CASRPTGFGETQYF. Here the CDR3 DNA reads TGTGCCAGCAGGCCTACAGGGTTCGGGGAGACCCAGTACTTC.

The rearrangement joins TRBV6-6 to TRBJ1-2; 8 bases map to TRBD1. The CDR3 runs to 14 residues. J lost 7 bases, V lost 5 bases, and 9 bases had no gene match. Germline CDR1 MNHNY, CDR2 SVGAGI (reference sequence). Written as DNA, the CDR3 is TGTGCCAGCAGTAGTGGACAGGGTGCGAGTGGCTACACCTTC. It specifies CASSSGQGASGYTF.

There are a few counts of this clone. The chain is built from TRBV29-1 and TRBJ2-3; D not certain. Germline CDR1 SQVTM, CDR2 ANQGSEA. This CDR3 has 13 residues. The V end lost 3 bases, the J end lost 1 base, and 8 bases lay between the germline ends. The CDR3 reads CSVDRAGTDTQYF. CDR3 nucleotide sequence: TGCAGCGTTGATCGGGCAGGCACAGATACGCAGTATTTT.

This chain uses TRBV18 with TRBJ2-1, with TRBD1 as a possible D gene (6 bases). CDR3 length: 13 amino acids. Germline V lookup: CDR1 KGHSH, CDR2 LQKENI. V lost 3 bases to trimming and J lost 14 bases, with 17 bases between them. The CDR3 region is CASSPVPEGEKFF. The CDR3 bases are TGTGCCAGCTCACCGGTTCCTGAGGGGGAGAAGTTCTTC.

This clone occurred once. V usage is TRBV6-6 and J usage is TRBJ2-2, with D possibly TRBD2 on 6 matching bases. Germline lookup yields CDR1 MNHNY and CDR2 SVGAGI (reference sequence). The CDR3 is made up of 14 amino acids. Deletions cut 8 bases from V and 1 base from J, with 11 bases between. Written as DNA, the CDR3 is TGTGCCAGCCTATCGGGAGTGAACACCGGGGAGCTGTTTTTT. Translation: CASLSGVNTGELFF.

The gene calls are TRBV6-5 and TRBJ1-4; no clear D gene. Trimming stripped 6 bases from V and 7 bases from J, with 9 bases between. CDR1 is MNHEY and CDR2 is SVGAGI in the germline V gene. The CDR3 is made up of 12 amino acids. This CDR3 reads CASSQTGEKLFF. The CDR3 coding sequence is TGTGCCAGCAGCCAAACCGGTGAAAAACTGTTTTTT.

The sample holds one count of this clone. As DNA, the CDR3 is TGTGCCAGCAGTTACGGGGCAGGGAAGGCTGAAAAACTGTTTTTT. Its translation: CASSYGAGKAEKLFF. The chain employs TRBV6-5 and TRBJ1-4; maybe TRBD1 (5 bases). CDR3 length: 15 residues. V was cut by 2 bases and J by 7 bases, with 14 bases left in between. CDR1 and CDR2 (germline): MNHEY, SVGAGI.

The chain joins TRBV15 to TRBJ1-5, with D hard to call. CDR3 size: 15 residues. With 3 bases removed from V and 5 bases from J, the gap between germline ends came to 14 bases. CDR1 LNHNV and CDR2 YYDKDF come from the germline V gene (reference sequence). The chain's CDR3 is CATSSGPGSDQPQHF. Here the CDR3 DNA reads TGTGCCACCAGCAGTGGTCCGGGAAGTGATCAGCCCCAGCATTTT.

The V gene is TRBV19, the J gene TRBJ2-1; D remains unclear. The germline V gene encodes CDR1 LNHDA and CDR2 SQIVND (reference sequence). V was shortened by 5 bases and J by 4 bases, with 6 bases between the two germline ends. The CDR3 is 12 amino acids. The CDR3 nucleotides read TGTGCCAGTAGTTTGCAATACAATGAGCAGTTCTTC. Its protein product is CASSLQYNEQFF.

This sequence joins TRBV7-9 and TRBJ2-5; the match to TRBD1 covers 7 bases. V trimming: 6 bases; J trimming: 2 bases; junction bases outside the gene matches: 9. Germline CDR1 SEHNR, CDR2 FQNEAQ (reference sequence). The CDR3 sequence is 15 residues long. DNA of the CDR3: TGTGCCAGCAGTTCCGGACAGGCATTTCAAGAGACCCAGTACTTC. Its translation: CASSSGQAFQETQYF.

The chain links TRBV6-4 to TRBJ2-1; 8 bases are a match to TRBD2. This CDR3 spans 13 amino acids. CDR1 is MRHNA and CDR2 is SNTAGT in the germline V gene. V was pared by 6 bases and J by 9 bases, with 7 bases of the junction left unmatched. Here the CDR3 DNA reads TGTGCCAGCAGGGATAGCGGGATGGGTGAGCAGTTCTTC. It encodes CASRDSGMGEQFF.

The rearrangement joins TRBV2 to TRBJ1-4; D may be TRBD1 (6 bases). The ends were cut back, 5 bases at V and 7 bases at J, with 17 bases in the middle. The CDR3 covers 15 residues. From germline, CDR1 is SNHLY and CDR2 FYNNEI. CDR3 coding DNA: TGTGCCAGCAGTTTACAGCCTTTAGGGGGTGAAAAACTGTTTTTT. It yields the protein CASSLQPLGGEKLFF.

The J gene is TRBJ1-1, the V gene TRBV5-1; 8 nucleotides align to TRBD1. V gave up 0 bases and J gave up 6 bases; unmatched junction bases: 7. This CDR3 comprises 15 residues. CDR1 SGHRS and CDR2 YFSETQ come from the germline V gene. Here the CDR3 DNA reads TGCGCCAGCAGCTTGGCCGCGGACAGGGAGGCTGAAGCTTTCTTT. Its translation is CASSLAADREAEAFF.

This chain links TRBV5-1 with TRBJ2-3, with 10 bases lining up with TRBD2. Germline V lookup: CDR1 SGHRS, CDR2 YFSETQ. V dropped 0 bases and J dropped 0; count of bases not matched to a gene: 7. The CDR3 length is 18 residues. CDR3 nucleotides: TGCGCCAGCAGCTTGGAAGGCCGACTAGCGGGTAGCACAGATACGCAGTATTTT. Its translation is CASSLEGRLAGSTDTQYF. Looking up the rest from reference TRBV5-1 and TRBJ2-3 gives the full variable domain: KAGVTQTPRYLIKTRGQQVTLSCSPISGHRSVSWYQQTPGQGLQFLFEYFSETQRNKGNFPGRFSGRQFSNSRSEMNVSTLELGDSALYLCASSLEGRLAGSTDTQYFGPGTRLTVL.

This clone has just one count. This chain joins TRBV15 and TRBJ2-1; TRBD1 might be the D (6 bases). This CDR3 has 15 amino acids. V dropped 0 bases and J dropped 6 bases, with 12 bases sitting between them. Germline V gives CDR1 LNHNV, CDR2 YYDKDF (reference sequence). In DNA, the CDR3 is TGTGCCACCAGCAGAGATAAGGGGGATATCAATGAGCAGTTCTTC. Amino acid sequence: CATSRDKGDINEQFF.

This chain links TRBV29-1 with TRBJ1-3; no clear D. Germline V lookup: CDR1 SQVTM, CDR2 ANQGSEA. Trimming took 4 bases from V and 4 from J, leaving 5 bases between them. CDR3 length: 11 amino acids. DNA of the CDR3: TGCAGCGTTGCTCAGGGAAACACCATATATTTT. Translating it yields CSVAQGNTIYF.